The text below deals with one T cell receptor (beta chain). The antigen is not known. The protocol was immunoSEQ multiplex PCR, while the TCRdb copy is restricted to in-frame clones and leaves out a portion. The sample holds fewer than 120,000 clones, roughly 87% seen once. The entry originates in a study of cytomegalovirus exposure and HLA in healthy donors. CDR3 length: 17 residues. Trimming removed 0 bases from V and 0 bases from J; junction bases left unmatched: 6. The germline V gene has CDR1 SGHTA and CDR2 FQGNSA. Study observations and caveats: In vitro confirmation showed a few CMV-associated chains to be CMV antigen specific. The listing of fewer than 200 TCR beta chains classed them as cytomegalovirus-associated.

This sequence was found in a woman between 18 and 30 years old in good health and CMV-seronegative. The chain is built from TRBV7-2 and TRBJ1-1; 8 nucleotides agree with TRBD1. Input material: PBMCs. The CDR3 protein is CASSLAPGTGMNTEAFF. The DNA for the CDR3 is TGTGCCAGCAGCTTAGCCCCCGGGACAGGCATGAACACTGAAGCTTTCTTT. The whole variable domain, filled in from reference TRBV7-2 and TRBJ1-1, reads GAGVSQSPSNKVTEKGKDVELRCDPISGHTALYWYRQSLGQGLEFLIYFQGNSAPDKSGLPSDRFSAERTGGSVSTLTIQRTQQEDSAVYLCASSLAPGTGMNTEAFFGQGTRLTVV.